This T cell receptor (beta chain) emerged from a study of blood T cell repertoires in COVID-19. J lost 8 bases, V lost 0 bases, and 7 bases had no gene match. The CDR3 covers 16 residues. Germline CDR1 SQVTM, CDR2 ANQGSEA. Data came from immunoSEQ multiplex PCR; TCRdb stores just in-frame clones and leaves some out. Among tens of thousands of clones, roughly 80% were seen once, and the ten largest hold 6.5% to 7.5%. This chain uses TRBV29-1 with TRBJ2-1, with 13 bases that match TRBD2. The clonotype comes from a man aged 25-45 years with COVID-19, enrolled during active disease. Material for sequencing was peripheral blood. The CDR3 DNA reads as TGCAGCGTTGAAGACCCACTAGCGGGAGGGCCCTATGAGCAGTTCTTC. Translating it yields CSVEDPLAGGPYEQFF.